The 4 T cell receptor beta chains in this list originate from one sample, sequenced in a study of shared clonotypes between healthy human individuals. Here immunoSEQ multiplex PCR was the method, and the copy in TCRdb shows in-frame clones only, minus some. The sample shows over 2 million clones, 85% to 95% of them seen only once. Sequenced sample: naive CD4+ T cells sorted from blood. Subset reported: CD45RA+ positively selected. These receptors came from a man between 18 and 29 years old in good health.

V gene TRBV2 combines with J gene TRBJ2-1, with TRBD1 identical over 8 bases. CDR3 length equals 13 residues. V was pared by 4 bases and J by 8 bases, with 4 bases of the junction left unmatched. Germline-derived CDR1 and CDR2 are SNHLY and FYNNEI. The CDR3 is CASSGTGKYEQFF. The CDR3 nucleotides are TGTGCCAGCAGTGGGACAGGGAAATATGAGCAGTTCTTC.

This clone showed up just once. This chain joins TRBV5-1 and TRBJ1-2; no definite D call. Trimming left V 0 bases short and J 5 bases short, with 8 bases between. The CDR3 loop spans 13 amino acids. From germline, CDR1 is SGHRS and CDR2 YFSETQ. DNA of the CDR3: TGCGCCAGCAGCTTGGGGGAGGAGTATGGCTACACCTTC. Its translation: CASSLGEEYGYTF.

This clone is a singleton in its sample. The chain links TRBV6-1 to TRBJ1-2; D is unclear. The CDR3 extends over 14 amino acids. Germline values: CDR1 MNHNS, CDR2 SASEGT. The germline V and J ends were trimmed by 3 bases and 0 bases, with 8 bases remaining between them. In DNA, the CDR3 is TGTGCCAGCAGTGACCGAGCAGCTAACTATGGCTACACCTTC. Translation gives CASSDRAANYGYTF.

The chain recombines TRBV6-1 with TRBJ2-5, with TRBD2 matching over 12 bases. The CDR3 length is 17 residues. V gave up 5 bases and J gave up 2 bases; unmatched junction bases: 9. Germline CDR1 is MNHNS and CDR2 is SASEGT. The CDR3 region has the DNA TGTGCCAGCAGTAAAGGGAGGACTAGCGGGACTCAAGAGACCCAGTACTTC. Its translation is CASSKGRTSGTQETQYF.